One and the same sample provided the 2 T cell receptor beta chains below, sequenced in a study of control samples from healthy donors and cancer patients. The method was immunoSEQ multiplex PCR; TCRdb's version includes in-frame clones alone and lacks a portion of them. This sample has about 160,000 clones, with around 94% found just once. Sample: PBMCs. These receptors were collected from a man between 60 and 70 years old with colorectal cancer.

The genes are TRBV19 and TRBJ1-2, with TRBD1 identical over 7 bases. CDR1 is LNHDA, CDR2 SQIVND, per germline (reference sequence). Losses at the gene ends were 5 bases for V and 0 bases for J; bases not matched to a gene: 15. CDR3 length: 18 residues. The CDR3 sequence is CASSRLDRSTSPNYGYTF. The CDR3 nucleotides are TGTGCCAGTAGTCGGCTGGACAGGTCGACTTCGCCTAACTATGGCTACACCTTC. Full variable domain (remainder filled in from reference TRBV19 and TRBJ1-2): DGGITQSPKYLFRKEGQNVTLSCEQNLNHDAMYWYRQDPGQGLRLIYYSQIVNDFQKGDIAEGYSVSREKKESFPLTVTSAQKNPTAFYLCASSRLDRSTSPNYGYTFGSGTRLTVV.

The chain combines TRBV19 with TRBJ2-5; D unresolved. CDR3 size: 13 residues. Germline CDR1 is LNHDA and CDR2 is SQIVND (reference sequence). Trimming removed 3 bases at V and 1 base at J, with 6 bases between. The CDR3 protein is CASSMASQETQYF. The CDR3 bases are TGTGCCAGTAGTATGGCAAGCCAAGAGACCCAGTACTTC.